The next 12 T cell receptor beta chains were all read from a single sample in a study of cytomegalovirus exposure and HLA in healthy donors. The PCR used 60 Vbeta and 13 Jbeta primers. This table comes from immunoSEQ multiplex PCR, and its TCRdb copy is limited to in-frame clones, with some not included. The specimen's table records roughly 57,000 clones. Sequenced input: PBMCs. These receptors all come from a young woman in good health and CMV-seropositive.

The chain recombines TRBV6-5 with TRBJ1-2, with a tentative D call TRBD1 (6 bases). Germline V gene data show CDR1 as MNHEY and CDR2 as SVGAGI. Deletions cut 2 bases from V and 4 bases from J, with 14 bases between. There are 15 residues in the CDR3. CDR3 protein: CASSYNSQGIYGYTF. DNA of the CDR3: TGTGCCAGCAGTTACAATTCCCAGGGGATCTATGGCTACACCTTC.

This chain uses TRBV18 with TRBJ2-3; 7 nucleotides align to TRBD2. V lost 3 bases and J lost 2; bases outside the gene matches: 8. The CDR3 runs 16 residues. Germline values: CDR1 KGHSH, CDR2 LQKENI. CDR3: CASSPPWEGITDTQYF. CDR3 nucleotide sequence: TGTGCCAGCTCACCCCCCTGGGAGGGAATCACAGATACGCAGTATTTT.

V usage is TRBV5-6 and J usage is TRBJ2-5; 12 bases line up with TRBD2. The CDR3 runs to 15 residues. Germline V CDR1 and CDR2: SGHDT, YYEEEE. The V gene end was trimmed by 4 bases and the J gene end by 2 bases; junction bases not matched to a gene: 3. CDR3 DNA: TGTGCCAGCAGCAGGACTAGCGGGAAGCAAGAGACCCAGTACTTC. This sequence encodes CASSRTSGKQETQYF.

This rearrangement joins TRBV9 to TRBJ2-6, with D perhaps matching TRBD2 (5 bases). V was trimmed by 2 bases and J by 4 bases, leaving 13 bases between them. The CDR3 runs 16 residues. Germline CDR1 and CDR2: SGDLS and YYNGEE. The CDR3 loop reads CASSVRGQIGANVLTF. CDR3 DNA: TGTGCCAGCAGCGTCCGGGGTCAAATCGGGGCCAACGTCCTGACTTTC.

J is TRBJ1-5 and V is TRBV6-5; 7 positions match TRBD1. Germline CDR1 MNHEY, CDR2 SVGAGI. This CDR3 is 15 amino acids long. J gave up 4 bases and V 5 bases, and 8 bases lay outside the gene matches. CDR3 protein: CASSTRQGRNQPQHF. The CDR3 DNA reads TGTGCCAGCAGTACCCGACAGGGAAGGAATCAGCCCCAGCATTTT.

Worth noting for this clone: An end of the junction does not agree with germline; a read error may underlie this. The gene calls are TRBV18 and TRBJ2-5; 13 nucleotides match TRBD2. The CDR3 loop spans 16 amino acids. Looked up from germline, CDR1 is KGHSH and CDR2 is LQKENI. The CDR3 spells CASSPRTSGGQENQYF. CDR3 sequence (DNA): TGTGCCAGCTCACCTAGGACTAGCGGGGGTCAAGAGAACCAGTACTTC.

The gene calls are TRBV7-9 and TRBJ2-4; TRBD2 agrees at 8 bases. The V gene's germline CDR1 is SEHNR and CDR2 FQNEAQ (reference sequence). Losses at the gene ends were 2 bases for V and 0 bases for J; bases not matched to a gene: 12. This CDR3 is 19 amino acids long. CDR3 DNA sequence: TGTGCCAGCAGCTTACTAGCGGGCTCCGGAGGGCTAGCCAAAAACATTCAGTACTTC. It yields the protein CASSLLAGSGGLAKNIQYF.

The genes are TRBV5-6 and TRBJ2-4, with a weak D call TRBD2 (6 bases). Trimming pared 3 bases from V and 8 bases from J, leaving 15 bases between. Germline CDR1 SGHDT, CDR2 YYEEEE. The CDR3 is 14 residues long. CDR3 sequence reads: CASSSGTYNDIQYF. DNA for the CDR3: TGTGCCAGCAGCTCCGGGACTTATAATGACATTCAGTACTTC.

The genes are TRBV5-1 and TRBJ2-2, with D perhaps TRBD2 (5 bases). Germline assignment: CDR1 SGHRS and CDR2 YFSETQ. The CDR3 is 13 residues long. V was shortened by 8 bases and J by 1 base, with 9 bases between the two germline ends. The CDR3 DNA follows: TGCGCCAGTCCGGACTTGAACACCGGGGAGCTGTTTTTT. Translating it yields CASPDLNTGELFF.

The chain couples TRBV30 to TRBJ2-2; 9 bases map to TRBD1. The length of the CDR3 is 14 residues. Looked up from germline, CDR1 is GTSNPN and CDR2 is SVGIG (reference sequence). The V gene end was trimmed by 3 bases and the J gene end by 4 bases; junction bases not matched to a gene: 3. This CDR3 reads CAWRTTGGTGELFF. The CDR3 nucleotides read TGTGCCTGGAGAACGACAGGGGGCACCGGGGAGCTGTTTTTT.

This chain connects TRBV19 to TRBJ2-1; no clear D. This CDR3 spans 13 amino acids. The ends were cut back, 3 bases at V and 5 bases at J, with 8 bases in the middle. Germline V CDR1 and CDR2: LNHDA, SQIVND (reference sequence). The CDR3 loop reads CASSMSSHNEQFF. CDR3 nucleotide sequence: TGTGCCAGTAGTATGAGTAGCCACAATGAGCAGTTCTTC.

The chain combines TRBV13 with TRBJ2-7; 12 positions agree with TRBD2. The CDR3 has 14 amino acids. With V trimmed by 3 bases and J by 5 bases, 2 bases remained unmatched. CDR1 and CDR2 (germline): PRHDT, FYEKMQ (reference sequence). CDR3 nucleotide sequence: TGTGCCAGCAGCTTCTCTAGCGGGAGGGACGAGCAGTACTTC. It is translated as CASSFSSGRDEQYF. The whole variable domain, filled in from reference TRBV13 and TRBJ2-7, reads AAGVIQSPRHLIKEKRETATLKCYPIPRHDTVYWYQQGPGQDPQFLISFYEKMQSDKGSIPDRFSAQQFSDYHSELNMSSLELGDSALYFCASSFSSGRDEQYFGPGTRLTVT.